This TCR beta chain was sequenced for a study of blood T cell repertoires in COVID-19. About the study: Spain, Italy and the United States supplied samples that represented acute and convalescent COVID-19. PBMCs, B-cell-depleted T cells, or T cells were the source of the cDNA or gDNA that made up the material.

CDR1 is LNHDA and CDR2 is SQIVND in the germline V gene (reference sequence). V was trimmed by 6 bases and J by 8 bases, leaving 16 bases between them. The CDR3 runs 13 residues. Original processing methods: Reference gene primer amplification yielded estimated nucleated cell counts. Data came from immunoSEQ multiplex PCR; TCRdb stores just in-frame clones and leaves some out. V and J calls plus clone size are reproduced from that table; the DNA served to infer D and trimming. The sample lists around 94,000 clones, about 88% occurring once. Sequencing was performed on peripheral blood. The receptor was isolated from a man aged 80 or over with acute or convalescent COVID-19. This chain uses TRBV19 with TRBJ2-5, with a possible D match to TRBD1 (6 bases). In DNA, the CDR3 is TGTGCCAGTAGCCACCCACAGGGCCCCACCCAGTACTTC. This sequence encodes CASSHPQGPTQYF. Full variable domain (missing parts from reference TRBV19 and TRBJ2-5): DGGITQSPKYLFRKEGQNVTLSCEQNLNHDAMYWYRQDPGQGLRLIYYSQIVNDFQKGDIAEGYSVSREKKESFPLTVTSAQKNPTAFYLCASSHPQGPTQYFGPGTRLLVL.